The rows below give T cell receptor beta chains drawn from one sample of a study of cytomegalovirus exposure and HLA in healthy donors. The protocol was immunoSEQ multiplex PCR, while the TCRdb copy is restricted to in-frame clones and leaves out a portion. Of about 270,000 clones listed, roughly 85% are singletons. The material sequenced was PBMCs. All receptors come from a young woman in good health and CMV-seronegative. Each CDR3 is given with its conserved first and last residue. Each record gives: V gene, clone size, J gene, D gene, CDR3 DNA, CDR3 protein. D genes are given only for firm matches. Expanded clones are given a class, and other clones once, few, many or no size at all.

v_gene: TRBV7-6; abundance: once; j_gene: TRBJ2-2; d_gene: NA; CDR3nt: TGTGCCAGCAGCTTAGGGGCTCAAAGCACCGGGGAGCTGTTTTTT; CDR3aa: CASSLGAQSTGELFF
v_gene: TRBV7-6; abundance: NA; j_gene: TRBJ2-7; d_gene: NA; CDR3nt: TGTGCCAGCGGGAGAGGGGGCGAGCAGTACTTC; CDR3aa: CASGRGGEQYF
v_gene: TRBV4-1; abundance: NA; j_gene: TRBJ1-1; d_gene: TRBD1; CDR3nt: TGCGCCAGCAGCGTCACAGGGGGCGACACTGAAGCTTTCTTT; CDR3aa: CASSVTGGDTEAFF
v_gene: TRBV4-3; abundance: NA; j_gene: TRBJ2-3; d_gene: TRBD2; CDR3nt: TGCGCCAGCAGCCAGGGGGGAGGGTCGACAGATACGCAGTATTTT; CDR3aa: CASSQGGGSTDTQYF
v_gene: TRBV10-3; abundance: NA; j_gene: TRBJ1-2; d_gene: NA; CDR3nt: TGTGCCATCAGCCCAGGGGCTAACTATGGCTACACCTTC; CDR3aa: CAISPGANYGYTF
v_gene: TRBV28; abundance: NA; j_gene: TRBJ1-2; d_gene: NA; CDR3nt: TGTGCCAGCAGTTTTATCTCGGTACAGCTTGGCGGCTACACCTTC; CDR3aa: CASSFISVQLGGYTF
v_gene: TRBV29-1; abundance: NA; j_gene: TRBJ1-2; d_gene: TRBD1; CDR3nt: TGCAGCGTTGAGACAGGGGTAGCTAACTATGGCTACACCTTC; CDR3aa: CSVETGVANYGYTF
v_gene: TRBV11-2; abundance: NA; j_gene: TRBJ2-2; d_gene: NA; CDR3nt: TGTGCCAGCAGCCAGGGGATCGGGGAGCTGTTTTTT; CDR3aa: CASSQGIGELFF
v_gene: TRBV2; abundance: once; j_gene: TRBJ2-1; d_gene: TRBD1; CDR3nt: TGTGCCATCACAGGGGGCGCGTCCAATGAGCAGTTCTTC; CDR3aa: CAITGGASNEQFF
v_gene: TRBV30; abundance: NA; j_gene: TRBJ2-5; d_gene: TRBD1; CDR3nt: TGTGCCGAGGGGGGACAGGGAACGGAGACCCAGTACTTC; CDR3aa: CAEGGQGTETQYF
v_gene: TRBV6-6; abundance: NA; j_gene: TRBJ2-7; d_gene: TRBD1; CDR3nt: TGTGCCAGCAGACCCCAGGGGGAACCCTACGAGCAGTACTTC; CDR3aa: CASRPQGEPYEQYF
v_gene: TRBV7-9; abundance: NA; j_gene: TRBJ2-7; d_gene: TRBD2; CDR3nt: TGTGCCAGCAGCTTAGGGGGACTAGCTGGCGAGCAGTACTTC; CDR3aa: CASSLGGLAGEQYF
v_gene: TRBV5-6; abundance: NA; j_gene: TRBJ1-1; d_gene: NA; CDR3nt: TGTGCCAGCAGCTGGCTGGGAGGCGGGAACACTGAAGCTTTCTTT; CDR3aa: CASSWLGGGNTEAFF
v_gene: TRBV13; abundance: NA; j_gene: TRBJ2-4; d_gene: NA; CDR3nt: TGTGCCAGCAGCTTAGTTGCACTAGCCAAAAACATTCAGTACTTC; CDR3aa: CASSLVALAKNIQYF
v_gene: TRBV4-1; abundance: few; j_gene: TRBJ2-7; d_gene: TRBD1; CDR3nt: TGCGCCAGCAGCCAAGGAGTGAGACAGGGTCCCTACGAGCAGTACTTC; CDR3aa: CASSQGVRQGPYEQYF
v_gene: TRBV19; abundance: few; j_gene: TRBJ1-2; d_gene: NA; CDR3nt: TGTGCCAGTAGTGCACCAGGCGATAACTATGGCTACACCTTC; CDR3aa: CASSAPGDNYGYTF
v_gene: TRBV18; abundance: once; j_gene: TRBJ1-5; d_gene: NA; CDR3nt: TGTGCCAGCTCACTCCCTAGGTTTGATCAGCCCCAGCATTTT; CDR3aa: CASSLPRFDQPQHF
v_gene: TRBV27; abundance: NA; j_gene: TRBJ2-5; d_gene: NA; CDR3nt: TGTGCCAGCAGTTCCAGCGTGGGGCCCCAAGAGACCCAGTACTTC; CDR3aa: CASSSSVGPQETQYF